This is a list of T cell receptor beta chains from one sample in a study of control samples from healthy donors and cancer patients. The method was immunoSEQ multiplex PCR; TCRdb's version includes in-frame clones alone and lacks a portion of them. Of 170,000 or so clones in the sample, roughly 94% were seen once. Sequences were obtained from blood. The receptors were sampled from a woman under 30 in good health. CDR3s include the opening cysteine and the closing phenylalanine or tryptophan. The order of the fields is V gene, D gene, CDR3 length, clone size, J gene, CDR3 protein, CDR3 DNA. The D gene is left open where the match is weak. Clone size is given for some rows only: seen once, a few or many times, or a class if the clone is expanded.

>TRBV5-1|NA|13|NA|TRBJ2-5
CASGTDLQETQYF
TGCGCCAGCGGTACGGACCTCCAAGAGACCCAGTACTTC
>TRBV12-3/TRBV12-4|NA|12|NA|TRBJ1-1
CASSLSPTEAFF
TGTGCCAGCAGTTTATCACCAACTGAAGCTTTCTTT
>TRBV19|NA|14|NA|TRBJ1-3
CASSYLPVGNTIYF
TGTGCCAGTAGTTATCTCCCAGTAGGAAACACCATATATTTT
>TRBV29-1|NA|12|NA|TRBJ1-1
CSVEVVSTEAFF
TGCAGCGTTGAGGTGGTGAGCACTGAAGCTTTCTTT
>TRBV10-2|NA|14|NA|TRBJ2-4
CASSPTGAKNIQYF
TGCGCCAGCAGCCCAACAGGGGCCAAAAACATTCAGTACTTC
>TRBV15|TRBD2|19|NA|TRBJ2-3
CATSRIIGYGGGPPSTQYF
TGTGCCACCAGCAGAATTATCGGGTACGGCGGGGGGCCCCCAAGTACGCAGTATTTT
>TRBV2|TRBD2|14|NA|TRBJ2-7
CASSFLAGAYEQYF
TGTGCCAGCAGTTTTCTAGCGGGAGCCTACGAGCAGTACTTC
>TRBV9|TRBD2|17|NA|TRBJ2-3
CASSVAPSGRGTDTQYF
TGTGCCAGCAGCGTAGCCCCTAGCGGGAGGGGCACAGATACGCAGTATTTT
>TRBV3-1/TRBV3-2|TRBD2|16|NA|TRBJ2-3
CASSQGTSGVPDTQYF
TGTGCCAGCAGCCAAGGGACTAGCGGGGTACCAGATACGCAGTATTTT
>TRBV11-3|NA|13|NA|TRBJ1-1
CASSLTGNTEAFF
TGTGCCAGCAGCTTAACGGGGAACACTGAAGCTTTCTTT
>TRBV6-5|NA|14|NA|TRBJ2-7
CASSYSRGLSEQYF
TGTGCCAGCAGTTACTCGAGGGGGTTATCCGAGCAGTACTTC
>TRBV6-5|NA|14|NA|TRBJ2-7
CASSYRPGSYEQYF
TGTGCCAGCAGTTATCGGCCAGGGTCCTACGAGCAGTACTTC
>TRBV3-1/TRBV3-2|NA|13|few|TRBJ2-2
CASSQGRSGELFF
TGTGCCAGCAGCCAAGGACGCTCCGGGGAGCTGTTTTTT
>TRBV15|NA|12|once|TRBJ2-7
CATSRNRGEQYF
TGTGCCACCAGCAGGAACCGGGGCGAGCAGTACTTC
>TRBV18|NA|13|once|TRBJ1-5
CASSPGLGQPQHF
TGTGCCAGCTCACCAGGGCTTGGCCAGCCCCAGCATTTT
>TRBV24-1|TRBD2|13|NA|TRBJ2-3
CATSVPGGDTQYF
TGTGCCACCAGTGTCCCGGGGGGAGATACGCAGTATTTT
>TRBV3-1/TRBV3-2|TRBD1|19|NA|TRBJ2-3
CASSLNRQGAWGFPDTQYF
TGTGCCAGCAGCCTTAACCGACAGGGGGCTTGGGGGTTCCCAGATACGCAGTATTTT
>TRBV19|NA|13|NA|TRBJ1-1
CASSVQGNTEAFF
TGTGCCAGTAGTGTACAGGGGAACACTGAAGCTTTCTTT
>TRBV2|NA|11|NA|TRBJ1-2
CATSPNYGYTF
TGTGCCACCAGCCCGAACTATGGCTACACCTTC
>TRBV28|NA|16|NA|TRBJ1-2
CASSSSYYDRYYGYTF
TGTGCCAGCAGTTCCTCCTACTACGACAGATACTATGGCTACACCTTC
>TRBV24-1|NA|12|NA|TRBJ1-5
CATMGDDQPQHF
TGTGCCACCATGGGGGACGATCAGCCCCAGCATTTT
>TRBV29-1|NA|11|NA|TRBJ1-1
CSVGGTIEAFF
TGCAGCGTTGGCGGGACCATAGAAGCTTTCTTT
>TRBV29-1|NA|13|once|TRBJ2-2
CSVRLANTGELFF
TGCAGCGTTAGGCTCGCGAACACCGGGGAGCTGTTTTTT
>TRBV19|NA|13|NA|TRBJ1-2
CASSGRANYGYTF
TGTGCCAGTAGTGGCAGGGCCAACTATGGCTACACCTTC
>TRBV18|NA|13|NA|TRBJ2-3
CASSPLMGDTQYF
TGTGCCAGCTCACCACTTATGGGGGATACGCAGTATTTT
>TRBV7-8|NA|16|once|TRBJ2-1
CASSPPWGHPYNEQFF
TGTGCCAGCAGCCCCCCTTGGGGACACCCTTACAATGAGCAGTTCTTC
>TRBV6-2/TRBV6-3|TRBD2|16|NA|TRBJ2-1
CASSALLGGGYNEQFF
TGTGCCAGCAGCGCACTCCTCGGGGGGGGATACAATGAGCAGTTCTTC
>TRBV2|TRBD1|15|NA|TRBJ1-3
CASGTGRHSGNTIYF
TGTGCCAGCGGGACAGGGAGACACTCTGGAAACACCATATATTTT
>TRBV7-8|NA|14|once|TRBJ2-1
CASSLEVGRNEQFF
TGTGCCAGCAGCTTAGAAGTAGGGAGGAATGAGCAGTTCTTC
>TRBV5-1|TRBD2|14|NA|TRBJ2-3
CASSLTSGTDTQYF
TGCGCCAGCAGCTTGACTAGCGGCACAGATACGCAGTATTTT
>TRBV2|NA|15|NA|TRBJ1-4
CASSEEWTVGEKLFF
TGTGCCAGCAGTGAAGAGTGGACAGTTGGAGAAAAACTGTTTTTT
>TRBV10-2|NA|11|NA|TRBJ2-7
CASRSSYEQYF
TGCGCCAGCAGGAGCTCCTACGAGCAGTACTTC
>TRBV6-2/TRBV6-3|NA|14|NA|TRBJ1-2
CASSRGQDKYGYTF
TGTGCCAGCAGTCGGGGGCAGGACAAATATGGCTACACCTTC
>TRBV5-1|NA|15|NA|TRBJ2-2
CASSPGHGWDGELFF
TGCGCCAGCAGCCCGGGACACGGTTGGGACGGGGAGCTGTTTTTT
>TRBV7-6|NA|15|NA|TRBJ2-1
CASSPGFRGDNEQFF
TGTGCCAGCAGCCCCGGTTTCCGCGGAGACAATGAGCAGTTCTTC
>TRBV28|NA|15|NA|TRBJ1-4
CASSWVGLANEKLFF
TGTGCCAGCAGTTGGGTCGGCTTAGCTAATGAAAAACTGTTTTTT
>TRBV15|NA|14|NA|TRBJ1-1
CATSREPANTEAFF
TGTGCCACCAGCAGAGAACCCGCCAACACTGAAGCTTTCTTT
>TRBV29-1|NA|11|NA|TRBJ2-5
CSVVIRETQYF
TGCAGCGTTGTCATCCGAGAGACCCAGTACTTC
>TRBV18|TRBD1|13|NA|TRBJ2-5
CASSPGDRETQYF
TGTGCCAGCTCACCAGGGGACAGAGAGACCCAGTACTTC
>TRBV5-1|TRBD1|14|NA|TRBJ2-5
CASSSGTGQETQYF
TGCGCCAGCAGCTCGGGGACAGGACAAGAGACCCAGTACTTC
>TRBV19|NA|15|NA|TRBJ1-3
CASSGRGFGGNTIYF
TGTGCCAGTAGTGGCCGAGGATTTGGTGGAAACACCATATATTTT
>TRBV6-2/TRBV6-3|NA|13|NA|TRBJ1-5
CASSRSGNQPQHF
TGTGCCAGCAGCAGGTCGGGCAATCAGCCCCAGCATTTT
>TRBV28|NA|12|NA|TRBJ1-1
CASSLRNTEAFF
TGTGCCAGCAGTTTAAGGAACACTGAAGCTTTCTTT
>TRBV4-2|NA|13|NA|TRBJ1-1
CASSQEGPSEAFF
TGTGCCAGCAGCCAAGAAGGGCCCTCCGAAGCTTTCTTT
>TRBV7-3|TRBD1|15|NA|TRBJ1-3
CASSPFRGSGNTIYF
TGTGCCAGCAGCCCGTTCAGGGGGTCTGGAAACACCATATATTTT
>TRBV6-2/TRBV6-3|NA|13|NA|TRBJ1-5
CASRYRVNQPQHF
TGTGCCAGCAGGTACAGGGTCAATCAGCCCCAGCATTTT
>TRBV6-2/TRBV6-3|NA|15|NA|TRBJ2-6
CASSYKGSGANVLTF
TGTGCCAGCAGTTACAAGGGATCTGGGGCCAACGTCCTGACTTTC
>TRBV6-5|NA|12|once|TRBJ2-7
CASSSRTYEQYF
TGTGCCAGCAGTTCCCGGACGTACGAGCAGTACTTC
>TRBV6-2/TRBV6-3|TRBD2|14|NA|TRBJ2-7
CASSIPGLVLEQYF
TGTGCCAGCAGTATTCCGGGACTAGTTCTCGAGCAGTACTTC
>TRBV9|NA|15|NA|TRBJ1-3
CASSAGGRSGNTIYF
TGTGCCAGCAGCGCGGGCGGGAGGTCTGGAAACACCATATATTTT
>TRBV28|NA|15|NA|TRBJ1-4
CASSPTGPVNEKLFF
TGTGCCAGCAGTCCTACAGGCCCAGTTAATGAAAAACTGTTTTTT
>TRBV6-2/TRBV6-3|NA|15|few|TRBJ2-7
CASSYGQGLGYEQYF
TGTGCCAGCAGTTACGGGCAGGGATTGGGCTACGAGCAGTACTTC
>TRBV2|TRBD1|15|NA|TRBJ1-4
CATFRGGDRNEKLFF
TGTGCCACCTTTAGGGGGGGGGACAGGAATGAAAAACTGTTTTTT
>TRBV4-1|NA|18|NA|TRBJ1-5
CASSQDVYGVLSNQPQHF
TGCGCCAGCAGCCAAGACGTTTATGGGGTCCTTAGCAATCAGCCCCAGCATTTT
>TRBV5-4|NA|14|NA|TRBJ1-1
CASSRDIFDTEAFF
TGTGCCAGCAGCAGGGACATCTTCGACACTGAAGCTTTCTTT
>TRBV18|NA|17|NA|TRBJ2-1
CASSTGPQAGLGNEQFF
TGTGCCAGCTCAACAGGGCCCCAAGCGGGATTGGGCAATGAGCAGTTCTTC
>TRBV6-2/TRBV6-3|NA|15|NA|TRBJ2-2
CASSYLGMGTGELFF
TGTGCCAGCAGTTACCTAGGGATGGGTACCGGGGAGCTGTTTTTT
>TRBV5-1|NA|14|NA|TRBJ1-2
CASSYDPRASGYTF
TGCGCCAGCAGCTACGACCCACGGGCGTCTGGCTACACCTTC
>TRBV7-2|TRBD1|15|NA|TRBJ2-2
CASSPILQGAGELFF
TGTGCCAGCAGCCCTATCCTACAGGGGGCCGGGGAGCTGTTTTTT